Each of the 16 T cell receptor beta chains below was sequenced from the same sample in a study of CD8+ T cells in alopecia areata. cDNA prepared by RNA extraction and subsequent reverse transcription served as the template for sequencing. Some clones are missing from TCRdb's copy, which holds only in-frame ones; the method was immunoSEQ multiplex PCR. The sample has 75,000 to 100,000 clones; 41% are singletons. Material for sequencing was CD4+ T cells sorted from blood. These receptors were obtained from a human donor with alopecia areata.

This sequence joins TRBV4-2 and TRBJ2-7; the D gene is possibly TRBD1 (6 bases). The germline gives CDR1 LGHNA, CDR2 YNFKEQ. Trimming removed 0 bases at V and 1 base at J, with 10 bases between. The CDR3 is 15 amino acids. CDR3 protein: CASSQDPDRSYEQYF. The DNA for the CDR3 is TGTGCCAGCAGCCAAGACCCGGACAGATCCTACGAGCAGTACTTC.

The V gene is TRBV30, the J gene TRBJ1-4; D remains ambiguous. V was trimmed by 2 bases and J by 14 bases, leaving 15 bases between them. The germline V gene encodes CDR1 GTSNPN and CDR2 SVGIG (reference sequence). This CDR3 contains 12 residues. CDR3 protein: CAWSPRGTSLFF. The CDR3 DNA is TGTGCCTGGAGTCCCCGGGGTACGTCTCTGTTTTTT.

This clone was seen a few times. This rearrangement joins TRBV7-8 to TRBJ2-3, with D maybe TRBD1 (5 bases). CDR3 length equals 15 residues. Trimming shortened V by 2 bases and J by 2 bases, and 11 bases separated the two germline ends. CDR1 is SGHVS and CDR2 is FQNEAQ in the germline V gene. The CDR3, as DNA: TGTGCCAGCAGCTTACTTACAGGAAACACAGATACGCAGTATTTT. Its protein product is CASSLLTGNTDTQYF.

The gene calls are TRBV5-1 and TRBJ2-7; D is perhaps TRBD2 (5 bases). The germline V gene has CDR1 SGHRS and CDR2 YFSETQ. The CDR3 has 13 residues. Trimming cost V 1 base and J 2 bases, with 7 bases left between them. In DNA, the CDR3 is TGCGCCAGCAGCTTGACTAGACCCTACGAGCAGTACTTC. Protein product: CASSLTRPYEQYF.

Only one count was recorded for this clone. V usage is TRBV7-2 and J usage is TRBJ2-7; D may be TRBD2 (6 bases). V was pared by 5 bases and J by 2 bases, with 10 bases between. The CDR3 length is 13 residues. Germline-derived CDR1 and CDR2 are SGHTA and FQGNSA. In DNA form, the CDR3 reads TGTGCCAGCAGCACCGGGAGCCCCTACGAGCAGTACTTC. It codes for CASSTGSPYEQYF. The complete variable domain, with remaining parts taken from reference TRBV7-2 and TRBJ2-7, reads GAGVSQSPSNKVTEKGKDVELRCDPISGHTALYWYRQSLGQGLEFLIYFQGNSAPDKSGLPSDRFSAERTGGSVSTLTIQRTQQEDSAVYLCASSTGSPYEQYFGPGTRLTVT.

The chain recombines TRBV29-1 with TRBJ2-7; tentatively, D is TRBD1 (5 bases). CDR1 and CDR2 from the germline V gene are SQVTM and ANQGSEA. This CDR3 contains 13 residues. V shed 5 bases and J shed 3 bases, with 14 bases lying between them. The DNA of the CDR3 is TGCAGCGTTTGTCAGGGTGTGGGCTACGAGCAGTACTTC. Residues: CSVCQGVGYEQYF.

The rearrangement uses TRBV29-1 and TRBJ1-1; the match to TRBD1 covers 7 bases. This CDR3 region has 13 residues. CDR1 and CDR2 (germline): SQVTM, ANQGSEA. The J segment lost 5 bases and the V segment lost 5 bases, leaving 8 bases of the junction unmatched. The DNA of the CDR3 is TGCAGCGTTTTGACAGGGACGTGGACTGAAGCTTTCTTT. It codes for CSVLTGTWTEAFF.

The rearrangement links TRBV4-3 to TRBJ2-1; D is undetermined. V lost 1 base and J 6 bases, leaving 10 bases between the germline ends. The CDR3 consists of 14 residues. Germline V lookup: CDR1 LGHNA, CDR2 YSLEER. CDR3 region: CASSQGRVTNEQFF. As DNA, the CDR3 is TGCGCCAGCAGCCAAGGACGAGTAACCAATGAGCAGTTCTTC.

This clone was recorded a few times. The CDR3 loop is CSVGSLGSTDTQYF. Here the CDR3 DNA reads TGCAGCGTGGGGAGCCTAGGGAGCACAGATACGCAGTATTTT. This chain uses TRBV29-1 with TRBJ2-3; D perhaps matches TRBD2 (5 bases). From germline, CDR1 is SQVTM and CDR2 ANQGSEA. V was cut by 6 bases and J by 0 bases, with 13 bases left in between. The CDR3 loop spans 14 amino acids.

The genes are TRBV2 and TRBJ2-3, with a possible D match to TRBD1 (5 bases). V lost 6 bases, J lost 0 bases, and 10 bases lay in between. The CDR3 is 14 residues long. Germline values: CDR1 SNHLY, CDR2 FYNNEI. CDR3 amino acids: CASRDNFSTDTQYF. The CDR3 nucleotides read TGTGCCAGCAGGGACAACTTTAGCACAGATACGCAGTATTTT. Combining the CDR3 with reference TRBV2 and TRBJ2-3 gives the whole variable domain EPEVTQTPSHQVTQMGQEVILRCVPISNHLYFYWYRQILGQKVEFLVSFYNNEISEKSEIFDDQFSVERPDGSNFTLKIRSTKLEDSAMYFCASRDNFSTDTQYFGPGTRLTVL.

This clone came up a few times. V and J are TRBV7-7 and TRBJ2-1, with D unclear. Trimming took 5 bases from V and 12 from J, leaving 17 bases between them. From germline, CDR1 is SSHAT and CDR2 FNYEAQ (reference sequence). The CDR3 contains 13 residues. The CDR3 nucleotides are TGTGCCAGCAGCCCTGACGGTTTGCAAGGGCAGTTCTTC. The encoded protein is CASSPDGLQGQFF.

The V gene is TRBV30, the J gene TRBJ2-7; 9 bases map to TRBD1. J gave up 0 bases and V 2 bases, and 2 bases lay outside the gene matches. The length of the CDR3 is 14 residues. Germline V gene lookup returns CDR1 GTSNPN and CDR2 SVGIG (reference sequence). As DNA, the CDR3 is TGTGCCTGGAGTAGGGACAGGGCCTCCTACGAGCAGTACTTC. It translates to CAWSRDRASYEQYF.

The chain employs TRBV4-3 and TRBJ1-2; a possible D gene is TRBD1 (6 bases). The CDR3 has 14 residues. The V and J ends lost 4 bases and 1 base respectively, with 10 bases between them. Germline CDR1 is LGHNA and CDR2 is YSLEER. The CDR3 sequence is CASSPRTDNYGYTF. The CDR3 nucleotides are TGCGCCAGCAGCCCCCGGACAGATAACTATGGCTACACCTTC.

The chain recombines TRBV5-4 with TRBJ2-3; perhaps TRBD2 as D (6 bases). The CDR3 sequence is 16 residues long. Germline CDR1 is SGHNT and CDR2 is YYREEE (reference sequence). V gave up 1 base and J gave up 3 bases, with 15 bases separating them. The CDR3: CASSLLAAGGTDTQYF. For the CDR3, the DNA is TGTGCCAGCAGCTTGTTGGCAGCGGGCGGAACAGATACGCAGTATTTT.

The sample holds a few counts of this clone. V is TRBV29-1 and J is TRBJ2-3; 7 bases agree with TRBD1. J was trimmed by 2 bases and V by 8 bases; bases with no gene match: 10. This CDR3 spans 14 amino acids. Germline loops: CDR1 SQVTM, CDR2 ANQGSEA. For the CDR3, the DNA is TGCAGCTCGAAGACAGGGCCCAACACAGATACGCAGTATTTT. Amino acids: CSSKTGPNTDTQYF.

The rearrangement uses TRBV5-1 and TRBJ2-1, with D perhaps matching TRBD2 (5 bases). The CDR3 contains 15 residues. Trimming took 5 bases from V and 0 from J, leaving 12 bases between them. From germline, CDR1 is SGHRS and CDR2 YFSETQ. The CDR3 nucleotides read TGCGCCAGCAGGACTGCGGGTAGCTCCTACAATGAGCAGTTCTTC. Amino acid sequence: CASRTAGSSYNEQFF.